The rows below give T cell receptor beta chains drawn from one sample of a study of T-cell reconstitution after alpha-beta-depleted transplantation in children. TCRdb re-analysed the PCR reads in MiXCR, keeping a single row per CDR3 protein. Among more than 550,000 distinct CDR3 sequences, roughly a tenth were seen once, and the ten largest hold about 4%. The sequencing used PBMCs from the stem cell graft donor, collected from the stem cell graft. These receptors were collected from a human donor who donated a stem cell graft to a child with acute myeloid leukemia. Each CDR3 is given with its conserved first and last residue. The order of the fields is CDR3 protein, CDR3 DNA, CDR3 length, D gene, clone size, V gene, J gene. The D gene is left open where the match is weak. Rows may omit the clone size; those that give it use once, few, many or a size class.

CASSPARTFQETQYF	TGTGCCAGCTCACCAGCCAGGACCTTCCAAGAGACCCAGTACTTC	15	.	many	TRBV18	TRBJ2-5
CSARAGLALLQETQYF	TGCAGTGCTAGAGCAGGACTAGCGCTACTCCAAGAGACCCAGTACTTC	16	TRBD2	.	TRBV20-1	TRBJ2-5
CATSRPRERNEQFF	TGTGCCACCAGCAGACCGAGAGAGAGGAATGAGCAGTTCTTC	14	.	few	TRBV15	TRBJ2-1
CASSYSPSYEQYF	TGTGCCAGCAGTTACTCCCCCTCCTACGAGCAGTACTTC	13	.	many	TRBV27	TRBJ2-7
CASSLNLGELFF	TGTGCCAGCAGTTTGAATCTCGGGGAGCTGTTTTTT	12	.	few	TRBV6-2/TRBV6-3	TRBJ2-2
CASSFPGLALYEQYF	TGTGCCAGCAGCTTCCCGGGACTAGCCCTCTACGAGCAGTACTTC	15	TRBD2	many	TRBV7-2	TRBJ2-7
CSTMGPSGANVLTF	TGCAGTACCATGGGCCCCTCTGGGGCCAACGTCCTGACTTTC	14	.	.	TRBV20-1	TRBJ2-6
CSASRGAHSNQPQHF	TGCAGTGCTAGTCGGGGAGCTCATAGCAATCAGCCCCAGCATTTT	15	.	.	TRBV20-1	TRBJ1-5
CASSHREDYEQYF	TGTGCCAGCAGTCACCGAGAGGACTACGAGCAGTACTTC	13	.	many	TRBV12-3/TRBV12-4	TRBJ2-7
CSVGVTGIGEKLFF	TGCAGCGTTGGGGTGACAGGGATCGGTGAAAAACTGTTTTTT	14	TRBD1	many	TRBV29-1	TRBJ1-4
CASSLNVAGGNEQYF	TGTGCCAGCAGCTTAAACGTTGCGGGAGGAAACGAGCAGTACTTC	15	TRBD2	many	TRBV7-6	TRBJ2-7
CASSRASLQETQYF	TGTGCCAGCAGCCGCGCTAGCCTCCAAGAGACCCAGTACTTC	14	.	.	TRBV4-2	TRBJ2-5
CASSPWTGDEQYF	TGTGCCAGCAGCCCCTGGACAGGGGACGAGCAGTACTTC	13	TRBD1	many	TRBV7-6	TRBJ2-7
CASSFLAGVGETQYF	TGTGCCAGCAGCTTCTTAGCGGGAGTAGGGGAGACCCAGTACTTC	15	TRBD2	.	TRBV7-2	TRBJ2-5
CASSPLAGTANNEQFF	TGTGCCAGCTCACCACTGGCCGGGACGGCTAACAATGAGCAGTTCTTC	16	.	many	TRBV18	TRBJ2-1
CASSLAGGRINYGYTF	TGTGCCAGCAGTTTGGCAGGGGGCAGAATTAACTATGGCTACACCTTC	16	TRBD1	few	TRBV12-3/TRBV12-4	TRBJ1-2
CATSPGLETQYF	TGTGCCACCAGCCCAGGGTTGGAGACCCAGTACTTC	12	.	few	TRBV24-1	TRBJ2-5
CSARAGATEAFF	TGCAGTGCTAGAGCCGGGGCCACTGAAGCTTTCTTT	12	.	many	TRBV20-1	TRBJ1-1
CASSQEVLASDEQFF	TGTGCCAGCAGCCAAGAAGTCCTAGCTAGTGATGAGCAGTTCTTC	15	.	.	TRBV4-2	TRBJ2-1
CASSLVLGRDEQFF	TGTGCCAGCAGCTTAGTTTTAGGACGAGATGAGCAGTTCTTC	14	.	many	TRBV7-6	TRBJ2-1
CASRRLGVVRQFF	TGTGCCAGCAGACGACTGGGCGTCGTGAGGCAGTTCTTC	13	.	many	TRBV11-1	TRBJ2-1
CRAKREGYNEQFF	TGCAGGGCCAAGCGGGAGGGGTACAATGAGCAGTTCTTC	13	TRBD2	many	TRBV20-1	TRBJ2-1
CAISEDRGLSNSPLHF	TGTGCCATCAGTGAAGACAGGGGGCTTAGTAATTCACCCCTCCACTTT	16	TRBD1	.	TRBV10-3	TRBJ1-6
CSVATIPRDRAWEQYF	TGCAGCGTTGCGACAATTCCCCGGGACAGGGCTTGGGAGCAGTACTTC	16	TRBD1	.	TRBV29-1	TRBJ2-7
CASSQWTGISGNTIYF	TGTGCCAGCAGCCAGTGGACAGGCATCTCTGGAAACACCATATATTTT	16	TRBD1	few	TRBV14	TRBJ1-3
CSVEWRVYNEQFF	TGCAGCGTTGAATGGCGAGTCTACAATGAGCAGTTCTTC	13	.	many	TRBV29-1	TRBJ2-1
CASSSSGNYNEQFF	TGCGCCAGCAGCAGTAGCGGGAATTACAATGAGCAGTTCTTC	14	TRBD2	many	TRBV5-1	TRBJ2-1
CASSQLTGKENTEAFF	TGTGCCAGCAGCCAACTGACAGGGAAGGAGAACACTGAAGCTTTCTTT	16	TRBD1	few	TRBV4-2	TRBJ1-1
CSARDIQGTYEQYF	TGCAGTGCTAGAGATATCCAAGGTACCTACGAGCAGTACTTC	14	.	few	TRBV20-1	TRBJ2-7
CASSFRVEGNQPQHF	TGTGCCAGCAGCTTCAGGGTAGAGGGCAATCAGCCCCAGCATTTT	15	.	many	TRBV7-2	TRBJ1-5
CASSLAGRGRHLYEQYF	TGTGCCAGCAGTTTAGCAGGGAGAGGGCGTCATCTCTACGAGCAGTACTTC	17	.	many	TRBV12-3/TRBV12-4	TRBJ2-7
CASSLKDSGINGDTQYF	TGTGCCAGCAGCTTAAAGGATAGCGGCATAAATGGAGATACGCAGTATTTT	17	.	many	TRBV7-3	TRBJ2-3
CASSHLAPQETQYF	TGTGCCAGCAGCCACCTCGCCCCCCAGGAGACCCAGTACTTC	14	.	.	TRBV7-9	TRBJ2-5
CSAPRPGHLTDTQYF	TGCAGCGCCCCGAGGCCGGGACACCTCACAGATACGCAGTATTTT	15	.	.	TRBV29-1	TRBJ2-3
CASRKTGPDPSPLHF	TGTGCCAGCAGGAAGACAGGGCCGGATCCCTCGCCCCTCCACTTT	15	TRBD1	few	TRBV7-9	TRBJ1-6
CSAPGPGFQETQYF	TGCAGTGCCCCCGGGCCGGGTTTCCAAGAGACCCAGTACTTC	14	.	.	TRBV20-1	TRBJ2-5
CSARDSGTLQREFF	TGCAGTGCTAGAGATAGTGGAACACTCCAACGGGAGTTCTTC	14	.	few	TRBV20-1	TRBJ2-1
CASSGKAGVLDTQYF	TGCGCCAGCAGCGGGAAGGCGGGAGTGCTGGATACGCAGTATTTT	15	TRBD2	few	TRBV5-1	TRBJ2-3
CSVVGTENTGELFF	TGCAGCGTTGTAGGGACAGAGAACACCGGGGAGCTGTTTTTT	14	TRBD1	many	TRBV29-1	TRBJ2-2
CASSLAPSGREQYF	TGTGCCAGCAGCTTAGCACCTAGCGGGAGGGAGCAGTACTTC	14	TRBD2	few	TRBV7-9	TRBJ2-7
CASSSTGTSGRRTDTQYF	TGTGCCAGCAGCTCGACCGGGACTAGCGGGAGGCGGACAGATACGCAGTATTTT	18	TRBD2	.	TRBV5-5	TRBJ2-3
CASGRTSGFNEQFF	TGTGCCAGCGGTAGGACTAGCGGGTTTAATGAGCAGTTCTTC	14	TRBD2	.	TRBV5-5	TRBJ2-1
CASSLPLGQGVYPQETQYF	TGTGCCAGCAGTTTACCCCTGGGACAGGGGGTCTATCCTCAAGAGACCCAGTACTTC	19	TRBD1	many	TRBV28	TRBJ2-5
CSASNGPNEQFF	TGCAGTGCTAGTAACGGCCCCAATGAGCAGTTCTTC	12	.	many	TRBV20-1	TRBJ2-1
CSARPTGDSYEQYF	TGCAGTGCTAGACCGACAGGGGACTCCTACGAGCAGTACTTC	14	TRBD1	few	TRBV20-1	TRBJ2-7
CASNQDGSSYNEQFF	TGTGCCAGCAATCAGGACGGGAGCTCCTACAATGAGCAGTTCTTC	15	.	.	TRBV14	TRBJ2-1